Below, one T cell receptor (beta chain) is given with its context. The entry originates in a study of blood T cells in healthy people across ages. Alongside a J-beta primer mix, a sample-barcoded 5' primer served in a second PCR lasting roughly 6 to 12 cycles. TCRdb re-analysed the 5' RACE reads in MiXCR, keeping a single row per CDR3 protein. The table has under 1 million distinct CDR3 sequences, around 45% seen once. The CDR3 length is 16 residues. The germline V gene has CDR1 SGHTA and CDR2 FQGNSA. V lost 0 bases to trimming and J lost 3 bases; unmatched junction nucleotides: 6. Material for sequencing was blood. This clonotype was obtained from a man in his fifties or sixties in good health. The chain carries TRBV7-2 and TRBJ2-7, with 9 nucleotides matching TRBD1. The CDR3 reads CASSLATGGGSYEQYF. CDR3 sequence (DNA): TGTGCCAGCAGCTTAGCGACAGGGGGTGGTAGCTACGAGCAGTACTTC.